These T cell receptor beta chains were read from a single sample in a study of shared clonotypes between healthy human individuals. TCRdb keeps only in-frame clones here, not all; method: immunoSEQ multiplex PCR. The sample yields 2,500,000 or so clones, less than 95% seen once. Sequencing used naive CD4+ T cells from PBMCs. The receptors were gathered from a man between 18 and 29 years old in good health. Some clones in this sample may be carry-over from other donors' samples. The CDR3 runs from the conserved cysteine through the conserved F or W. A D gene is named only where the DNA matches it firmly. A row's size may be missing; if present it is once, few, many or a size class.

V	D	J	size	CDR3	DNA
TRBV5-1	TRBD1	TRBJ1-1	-	CASSLVTGGNTEAFF	TGCGCCAGCAGCTTGGTTACAGGGGGTAACACTGAAGCTTTCTTT
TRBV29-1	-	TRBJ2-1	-	CSASYIYNEQFF	TGCAGCGCATCCTATATCTACAATGAGCAGTTCTTC
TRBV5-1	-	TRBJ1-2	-	CASSSGTASSRDGYTF	TGCGCCAGCAGCTCCGGGACGGCCAGTTCGAGGGATGGCTACACCTTC
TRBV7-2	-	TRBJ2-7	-	CASSVGPAYEQYF	TGTGCCAGCAGCGTCGGTCCGGCATACGAGCAGTACTTC
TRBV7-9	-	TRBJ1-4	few	CASTEGRTNEKLFF	TGTGCCAGCACCGAAGGGAGGACTAATGAAAAACTGTTTTTT
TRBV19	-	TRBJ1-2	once	CASTGGTRGYTF	TGTGCCAGTACGGGAGGGACGCGTGGCTACACCTTC
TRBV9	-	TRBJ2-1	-	CASSVEGSTYNEQFF	TGTGCCAGCAGCGTAGAAGGGTCCACCTACAATGAGCAGTTCTTC
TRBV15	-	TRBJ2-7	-	CATSRDLLRGEQYF	TGTGCCACCAGCAGAGATCTCCTGCGAGGGGAGCAGTACTTC
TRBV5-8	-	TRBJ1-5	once	CASSPKPTKRSNQPQHF	TGTGCCAGCAGCCCGAAACCGACAAAACGTAGCAATCAGCCCCAGCATTTT
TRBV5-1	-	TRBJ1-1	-	CASSLGFGETAFF	TGCGCCAGCAGCTTGGGGTTCGGGGAGACGGCTTTCTTT
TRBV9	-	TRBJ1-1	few	CASSPRLIENTEAFF	TGTGCCAGCAGCCCCCGTTTGATAGAGAACACTGAAGCTTTCTTT
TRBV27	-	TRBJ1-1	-	CASSLLNMNTEAFF	TGTGCCAGCAGTTTATTAAACATGAACACTGAAGCTTTCTTT
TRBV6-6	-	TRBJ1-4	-	CASSRRLGATNEKLFF	TGTGCCAGCAGTCGACGGTTAGGTGCAACTAATGAAAAACTGTTTTTT
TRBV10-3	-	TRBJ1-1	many	CAISAKTLMNTEAFF	TGTGCCATCAGTGCAAAGACGCTGATGAACACTGAAGCTTTCTTT
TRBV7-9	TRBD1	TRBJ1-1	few	CASSSIRGLHTEAFF	TGTGCCAGCAGCTCAATCAGGGGGCTGCACACTGAAGCTTTCTTT
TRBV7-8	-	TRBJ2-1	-	CASSSDGYNEQFF	TGTGCCAGCAGCTCGGACGGGTACAATGAGCAGTTCTTC
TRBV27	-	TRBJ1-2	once	CASRLDRSRYGYTF	TGTGCCAGCAGACTAGACAGGTCTCGCTATGGCTACACCTTC
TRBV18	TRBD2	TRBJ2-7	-	CASSPRSVSGGESNEQYF	TGTGCCAGCTCACCTCGTAGCGTCTCCGGGGGGGAGAGTAACGAGCAGTACTTC
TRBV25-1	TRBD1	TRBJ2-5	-	CASSDVQGMKTQYF	TGTGCCAGCAGTGATGTACAGGGGATGAAGACCCAGTACTTC
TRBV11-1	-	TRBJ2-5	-	CASSRPQETQYF	TGTGCCAGCAGCCGACCCCAAGAGACCCAGTACTTC
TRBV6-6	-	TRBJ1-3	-	CASSYNLSKSGNTIYF	TGTGCCAGCAGTTACAACCTTAGCAAATCTGGAAACACCATATATTTT
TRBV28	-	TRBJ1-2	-	CASSPPTETYGYTF	TGTGCCAGCAGCCCCCCTACTGAGACTTATGGCTACACCTTC
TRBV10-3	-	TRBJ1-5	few	CAISDGGSNQPQHF	TGTGCCATCAGTGATGGGGGAAGCAATCAGCCCCAGCATTTT
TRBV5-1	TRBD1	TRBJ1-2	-	CASSLSPGQGSGYTF	TGCGCCAGCAGCTTGTCCCCGGGACAGGGAAGTGGCTACACCTTC
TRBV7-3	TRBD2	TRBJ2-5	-	CASSPSGRAGETQYF	TGTGCCAGCAGCCCTAGCGGGAGGGCCGGGGAGACCCAGTACTTC
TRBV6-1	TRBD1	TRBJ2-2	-	CASSGTGANTGELFF	TGTGCCAGCAGCGGGACAGGGGCGAACACCGGGGAGCTGTTTTTT
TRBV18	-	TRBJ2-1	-	CASSPILDEQFF	TGTGCCAGCTCACCAATCCTTGATGAGCAGTTCTTC
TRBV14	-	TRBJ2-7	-	CASSQGRTILYEQYF	TGTGCCAGCAGCCAAGGACGGACGATCCTCTACGAGCAGTACTTC
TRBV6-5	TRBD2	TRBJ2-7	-	CASSPAGGPYEQYF	TGTGCCAGCAGCCCAGCGGGAGGGCCCTACGAGCAGTACTTC
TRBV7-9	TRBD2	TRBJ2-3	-	CASSPAPTSGSVRTQYF	TGTGCCAGCAGCCCAGCCCCGACTAGCGGGAGTGTGCGTACGCAGTATTTT
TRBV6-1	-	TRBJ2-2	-	CASKRSRITGELFF	TGTGCCAGCAAAAGATCTAGGATCACCGGGGAGCTGTTTTTT
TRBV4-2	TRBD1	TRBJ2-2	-	CASSQSVVGGIAGELFF	TGTGCCAGCAGCCAATCAGTTGTAGGGGGCATCGCCGGGGAGCTGTTTTTT
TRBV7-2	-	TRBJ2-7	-	CASSRSAVAENEQYF	TGTGCCAGCAGCCGTTCTGCAGTCGCCGAGAACGAGCAGTACTTC
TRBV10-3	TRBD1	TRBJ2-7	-	CAIGRGTLGTYEQYF	TGTGCCATTGGCAGGGGGACCTTGGGAACCTACGAGCAGTACTTC
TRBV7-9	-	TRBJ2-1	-	CASSWGGGRFSNEQFF	TGTGCCAGCAGCTGGGGAGGGGGGCGGTTCAGCAATGAGCAGTTCTTC
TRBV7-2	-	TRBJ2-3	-	CASSSPLTDTQYF	TGTGCCAGCAGCTCCCCTCTAACAGATACGCAGTATTTT
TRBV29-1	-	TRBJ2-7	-	CSVSPMTARDEQYF	TGCAGCGTCTCACCTATGACGGCCCGGGACGAGCAGTACTTC
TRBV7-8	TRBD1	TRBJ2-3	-	CASSSGQGATDTQYF	TGTGCCAGCAGCTCGGGACAGGGGGCGACAGATACGCAGTATTTT
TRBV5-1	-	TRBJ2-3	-	CASSSNRRVDTQYF	TGCGCCAGCAGCTCCAACCGTCGGGTAGATACGCAGTATTTT
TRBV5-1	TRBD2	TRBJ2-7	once	CASSFIGTSGRGDEQYF	TGCGCCAGCAGCTTTATAGGAACTAGCGGGAGGGGGGACGAGCAGTACTTC
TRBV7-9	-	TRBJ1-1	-	CASSQGLEAFF	TGTGCCAGCAGCCAGGGGTTAGAAGCTTTCTTT
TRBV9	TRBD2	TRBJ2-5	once	CASSVAGGKVETQYF	TGTGCCAGCAGCGTAGCGGGAGGGAAGGTGGAGACCCAGTACTTC
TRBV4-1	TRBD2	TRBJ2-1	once	CASSQVLGGGSPYNEQFF	TGCGCCAGCAGCCAAGTGCTAGGTGGCGGGAGTCCCTACAATGAGCAGTTCTTC
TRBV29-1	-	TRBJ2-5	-	CSVAQGRETQYF	TGCAGCGTTGCCCAGGGACGAGAGACCCAGTACTTC
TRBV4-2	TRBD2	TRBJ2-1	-	CASSQDWTSIYNEQFF	TGTGCCAGCAGCCAAGACTGGACTAGCATCTACAATGAGCAGTTCTTC
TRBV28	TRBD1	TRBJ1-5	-	CASSLGTGMGNQPQHF	TGTGCCAGCAGTTTAGGGACAGGGATGGGCAATCAGCCCCAGCATTTT
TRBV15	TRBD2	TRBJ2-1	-	CATSRDRGGEQFF	TGTGCCACCAGCAGAGATCGGGGGGGTGAGCAGTTCTTC
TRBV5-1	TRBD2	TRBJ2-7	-	CASSSISGRTYEQYF	TGCGCCAGCAGCTCAATTAGCGGGAGGACCTACGAGCAGTACTTC
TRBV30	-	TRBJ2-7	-	CAWSYRGLGSYEQYF	TGTGCCTGGAGTTATCGGGGGTTAGGATCCTACGAGCAGTACTTC
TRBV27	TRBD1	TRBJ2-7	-	CASRNPGTGAYEQYF	TGTGCCAGCAGGAACCCCGGGACAGGAGCCTACGAGCAGTACTTC
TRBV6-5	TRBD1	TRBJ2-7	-	CASKPTGTSYEQYF	TGTGCCAGCAAACCGACAGGGACCTCCTACGAGCAGTACTTC
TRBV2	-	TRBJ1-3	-	CASSEIGILSGNTIYF	TGTGCCAGCAGTGAGATTGGGATCCTCTCTGGAAACACCATATATTTT